Below, 11 T cell receptor beta chains from the same sample are listed, as sequenced in a study of blood T cell repertoires in COVID-19. Here immunoSEQ multiplex PCR was the method, and the copy in TCRdb shows in-frame clones only, minus some. The sample contains a few hundred thousand clones, roughly 87% of which appear only once. The sample was PBMCs or T cells enriched from blood (not recorded which). Receptors originate from a woman aged 30 to 39 who had recovered from COVID-19.

The genes are TRBV7-9 and TRBJ2-1; TRBD1 might be the D (5 bases). The V gene lost 1 base and the J gene lost 5 bases, with 24 bases spanning the gap. The CDR3 sequence is 19 residues long. Germline V gene lookup returns CDR1 SEHNR and CDR2 FQNEAQ (reference sequence). The CDR3 DNA follows: TGTGCCAGCAGCTTAGGTCTTTTTAAGGGAAAGGGGCTCGACAATGAGCAGTTCTTC. This translates into CASSLGLFKGKGLDNEQFF.

The rearrangement uses TRBV7-9 and TRBJ1-2, with 7 bases aligning to TRBD1. The CDR3 has 12 amino acids. The germline CDR1 and CDR2 sequences are SEHNR and FQNEAQ (reference sequence). Losses at the gene ends were 6 bases for V and 7 bases for J; bases not matched to a gene: 5. The CDR3 here is CASSYGQAGYTF. As DNA, the CDR3 is TGTGCCAGCAGTTACGGACAGGCTGGCTACACCTTC.

This rearrangement joins TRBV29-1 to TRBJ2-7; 7 bases line up with TRBD1. CDR1 SQVTM and CDR2 ANQGSEA come from the germline V gene. Unmatched junction bases numbered 15, after V lost 1 base and J lost 6 bases. The CDR3 runs to 16 residues. CDR3 DNA: TGCAGCGTTGAAGTTGGAGTCACAGGGGTGATTCTCGAGCAGTACTTC. It is translated as CSVEVGVTGVILEQYF.

The chain recombines TRBV7-9 with TRBJ1-5, with 7 nucleotides matching TRBD1. The CDR3 length is 13 residues. CDR1 SEHNR and CDR2 FQNEAQ come from the germline V gene (reference sequence). Trimming cost V 7 bases and J 7 bases; bases outside gene matches: 7. CDR3 region: CASTRGGSQPQHF. DNA of the CDR3: TGTGCCAGCACCAGAGGGGGCAGCCAGCCCCAGCATTTT.

V is TRBV29-1 and J is TRBJ2-7, with D possibly TRBD2 on 5 matching bases. Trimming took 4 bases from V and 0 from J, leaving 10 bases between them. The CDR3 spans 13 residues. Germline V gives CDR1 SQVTM, CDR2 ANQGSEA. CDR3 region: CSVAEGHSYEQYF. For the CDR3, the DNA is TGCAGCGTTGCCGAGGGCCACTCCTACGAGCAGTACTTC.

This sequence joins TRBV27 and TRBJ2-5; D is possibly TRBD2 (6 bases). Germline-derived CDR1 and CDR2 are MNHEY and SMNVEV (reference sequence). The CDR3 is made up of 12 amino acids. Trimming took off 11 bases at V and 5 bases at J, with 15 bases between the two ends. The CDR3 coding sequence is TGTGCCGCCCCCCCGGCGGGGGAGACCCAGTACTTC. This encodes CAAPPAGETQYF.

This sequence joins TRBV5-8 and TRBJ2-5; D is possibly TRBD2 (5 bases). The germline gives CDR1 SGHTS, CDR2 YDEGEE. The V end lost 4 bases, the J end lost 4 bases, and 14 bases lay between the germline ends. The CDR3 contains 14 residues. The CDR3 loop is CASSLAGSRETQYF. CDR3 nucleotide sequence: TGTGCCAGCAGCCTGGCGGGTAGCCGAGAGACCCAGTACTTC.

The chain has TRBV19 and TRBJ2-7; D is perhaps TRBD1 (6 bases). CDR3 length: 15 residues. V lost 5 bases, J lost 3 bases, and 17 bases lay in between. Germline V lookup: CDR1 LNHDA, CDR2 SQIVND (reference sequence). The CDR3 nucleotides are TGTGCCAGTAGTCCGACAACAGGGACGAGCTACGAGCAGTACTTC. It codes for CASSPTTGTSYEQYF.

The chain employs TRBV10-3 and TRBJ2-2; 7 bases map to TRBD1. Losses at the gene ends were 5 bases for V and 0 bases for J; bases not matched to a gene: 3. Per the germline V gene, CDR1 is ENHRY and CDR2 is SYGVKD. The CDR3 is 15 amino acids. As DNA, the CDR3 is TGTGCCATCAGTACCCAGGGGGCGAACACCGGGGAGCTGTTTTTT. This encodes CAISTQGANTGELFF.

This clone was picked up one time. The chain carries TRBV28 and TRBJ2-2, with 9 bases matching TRBD2. The CDR3 consists of 15 residues. Trimming took 6 bases from V and 4 from J; bases not matched to a gene: 6. Germline CDR1 MDHEN, CDR2 SYDVKM. CDR3 amino acids: CASSLTSGITGELFF. The CDR3 coding sequence is TGTGCCAGCAGCCTGACTAGCGGAATCACCGGGGAGCTGTTTTTT.

The rearrangement links TRBV2 to TRBJ1-1, with 7 nucleotides matching TRBD1. The CDR3 runs 14 residues. Trimming removed 5 bases from V and 0 bases from J; junction bases left unmatched: 3. The germline gives CDR1 SNHLY, CDR2 FYNNEI. The CDR3 DNA follows: TGTGCCAGCAGTCTTACAGGGGTGAACACTGAAGCTTTCTTT. Amino acid sequence: CASSLTGVNTEAFF.